This T cell receptor beta chain appears in the sequencing data of a study of beta chain features in type 1 diabetes. As for the study in general: Age, gender and cell yields were similar between patients and healthy donors.

Expressed TCRB transcripts were sequenced after all isolated RNA was converted to cDNA. The assay was immunoSEQ multiplex PCR, and TCRdb's table has in-frame clones only and misses some. The data contain 250,000 to 350,000 clones, roughly an eighth of them seen just once; the ten biggest clones take up 0.015% to 0.02%. The sample holds a few counts of this clone. Its antigen is not known. Study-level points and caveats: Moderately but significantly shorter TCRB CDR3s were found in Type 1 diabetes patients in all four CD4+ subsets.

The sequencing sample was made of naive CD4+ T cells from blood. The sequence derives from a man in his thirties or forties with type 1 diabetes.

Written as DNA, the CDR3 is TGTGCCAGCAGCCTAGCGGGGGGAGGGACCCAGTACTTC. It is translated as CASSLAGGGTQYF. This chain joins TRBV25-1 and TRBJ2-5; 11 nucleotides agree with TRBD2. Trimming cost V 6 bases and J 7 bases; bases outside gene matches: 4. Germline CDR1 is MGHDK and CDR2 is SYGVNS. The CDR3 sequence is 13 residues long.